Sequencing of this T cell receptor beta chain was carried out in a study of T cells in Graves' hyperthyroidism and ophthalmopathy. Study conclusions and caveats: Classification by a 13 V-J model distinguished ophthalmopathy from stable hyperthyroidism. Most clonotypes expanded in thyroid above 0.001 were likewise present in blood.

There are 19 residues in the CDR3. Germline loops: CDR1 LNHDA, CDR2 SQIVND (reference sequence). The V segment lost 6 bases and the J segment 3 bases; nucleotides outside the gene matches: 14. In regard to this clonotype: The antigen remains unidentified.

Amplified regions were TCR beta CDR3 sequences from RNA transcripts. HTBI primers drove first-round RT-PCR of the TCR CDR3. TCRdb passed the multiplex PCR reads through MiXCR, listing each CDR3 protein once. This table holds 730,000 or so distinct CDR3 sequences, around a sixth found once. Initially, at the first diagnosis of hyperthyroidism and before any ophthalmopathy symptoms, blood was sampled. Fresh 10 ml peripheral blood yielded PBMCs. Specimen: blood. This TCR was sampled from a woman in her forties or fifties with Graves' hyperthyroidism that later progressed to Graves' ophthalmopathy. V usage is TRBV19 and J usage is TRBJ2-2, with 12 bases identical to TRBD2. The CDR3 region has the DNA TGTGCCAGTAGCGTCCAGACCCTAGCGGGGGGGCGGTACACCGGGGAGCTGTTTTTT. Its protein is CASSVQTLAGGRYTGELFF.